This TCR beta chain was observed in a study of blood T cell repertoires in COVID-19. Study in general: Acute and convalescent COVID-19 samples came from the United States, Italy and Spain. T cells, B-cell-depleted T cells, or PBMCs provided the cDNA or gDNA that served as material.

This clone occurred a few times. In the study's own analysis: From reference gene primer amplification, estimates of nucleated cell counts were derived. Libraries were prepared by immunoSEQ multiplex PCR; TCRdb keeps only in-frame clonotypes and omits some of them. That table is the source of V, J and clone size, and D and trimming were worked out from the DNA. In the table there are around 100,000 clones, approximately 84% of which are singletons. Trimming removed 6 bases at V and 5 bases at J, with 11 bases between. Germline V gives CDR1 SQVTM, CDR2 ANQGSEA. The CDR3 contains 11 residues. Input material: peripheral blood. The V gene is TRBV29-1, the J gene TRBJ2-7, with unresolved D. The source of this sequence is a woman aged 60-75 years with acute or convalescent COVID-19. DNA of the CDR3: TGCAGCGTCGCAGGATACCACGAGCAGTACTTC. Translated: CSVAGYHEQYF.